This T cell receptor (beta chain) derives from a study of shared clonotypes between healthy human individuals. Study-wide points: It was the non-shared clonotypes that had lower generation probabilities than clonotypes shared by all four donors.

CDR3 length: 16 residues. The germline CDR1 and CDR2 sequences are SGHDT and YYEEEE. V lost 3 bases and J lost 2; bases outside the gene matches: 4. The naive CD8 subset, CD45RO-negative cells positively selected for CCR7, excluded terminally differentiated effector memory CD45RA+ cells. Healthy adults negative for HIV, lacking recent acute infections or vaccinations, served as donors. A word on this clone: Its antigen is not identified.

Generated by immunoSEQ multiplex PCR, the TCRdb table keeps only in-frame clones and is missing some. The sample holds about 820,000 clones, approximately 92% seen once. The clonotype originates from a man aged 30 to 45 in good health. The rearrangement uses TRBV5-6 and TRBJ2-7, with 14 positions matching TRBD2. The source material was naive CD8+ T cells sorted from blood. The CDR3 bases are TGTGCCAGCAGCTCCCCGGGACTAGCGGGAGCCTACGAGCAGTACTTC. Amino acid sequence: CASSSPGLAGAYEQYF.